This T cell receptor beta chain was retrieved from a study of T cells in Graves' hyperthyroidism and ophthalmopathy. General observations from the study: Through a model of 13 V-J features, ophthalmopathy was separated from stable hyperthyroidism. Before onset, by a median of approximately 6.8 months, the model predicted ophthalmopathy.

The CDR3 regions of TCR beta were amplified from RNA transcripts. When the TCR CDR3 underwent first-round RT-PCR, the HTBI primer set was used. TCRdb called the multiplex PCR reads again in MiXCR, with one record for every CDR3 protein. The repertoire holds 500,000 to 750,000 distinct CDR3 sequences, with 14% as singletons. V shed 5 bases and J 3 bases; nucleotides not matched to a gene: 9. Germline CDR1 and CDR2: LNHDA and SQIVND (reference sequence). This CDR3 is built from 17 residues. For this clonotype: Its antigen is as yet unknown.

Sequencing input: blood. The clonotype comes from a woman aged 18-35 years with Graves' ophthalmopathy. The V and J genes are TRBV19 and TRBJ2-3; 12 bases map to TRBD2. The CDR3 reads CASSSPSGRATTDTQYF. Written as DNA, the CDR3 is TGTGCCAGTAGTTCCCCTAGCGGGAGGGCCACAACAGATACGCAGTATTTT. Complete variable domain (other parts from reference TRBV19 and TRBJ2-3): DGGITQSPKYLFRKEGQNVTLSCEQNLNHDAMYWYRQDPGQGLRLIYYSQIVNDFQKGDIAEGYSVSREKKESFPLTVTSAQKNPTAFYLCASSSPSGRATTDTQYFGPGTRLTVL.